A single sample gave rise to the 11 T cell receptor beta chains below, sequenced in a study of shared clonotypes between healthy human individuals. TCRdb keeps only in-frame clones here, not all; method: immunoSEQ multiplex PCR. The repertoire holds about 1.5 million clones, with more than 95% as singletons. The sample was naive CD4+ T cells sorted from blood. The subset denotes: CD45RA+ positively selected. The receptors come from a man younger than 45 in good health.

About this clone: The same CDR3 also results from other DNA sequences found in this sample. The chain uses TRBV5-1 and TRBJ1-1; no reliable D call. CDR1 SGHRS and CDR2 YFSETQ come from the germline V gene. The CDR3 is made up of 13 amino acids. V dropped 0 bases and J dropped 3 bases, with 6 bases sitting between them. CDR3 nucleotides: TGCGCCAGCAGCTTGGGTGGGGACACTGAAGCTTTCTTT. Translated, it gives CASSLGGDTEAFF.

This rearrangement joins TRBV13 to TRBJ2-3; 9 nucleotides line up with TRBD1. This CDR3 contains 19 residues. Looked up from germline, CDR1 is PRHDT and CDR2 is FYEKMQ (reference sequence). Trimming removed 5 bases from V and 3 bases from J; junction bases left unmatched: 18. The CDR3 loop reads CASSITARLQGAQTDTQYF. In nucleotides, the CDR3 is TGTGCCAGCAGCATCACTGCGCGCTTACAGGGGGCGCAGACAGATACGCAGTATTTT. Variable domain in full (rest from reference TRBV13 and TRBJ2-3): AAGVIQSPRHLIKEKRETATLKCYPIPRHDTVYWYQQGPGQDPQFLISFYEKMQSDKGSIPDRFSAQQFSDYHSELNMSSLELGDSALYFCASSITARLQGAQTDTQYFGPGTRLTVL.

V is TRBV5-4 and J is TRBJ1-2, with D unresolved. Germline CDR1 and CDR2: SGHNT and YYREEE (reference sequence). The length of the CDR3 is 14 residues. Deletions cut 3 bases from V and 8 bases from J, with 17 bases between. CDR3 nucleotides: TGTGCCAGCAGCTCTGACCCCCAAGAGATAGGCTACACCTTC. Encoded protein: CASSSDPQEIGYTF.

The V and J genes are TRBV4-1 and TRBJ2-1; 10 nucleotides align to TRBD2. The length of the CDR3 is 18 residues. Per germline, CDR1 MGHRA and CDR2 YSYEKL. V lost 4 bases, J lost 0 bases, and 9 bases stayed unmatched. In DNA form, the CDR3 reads TGCGCCAGCAGCCGAGGTAGCGGGAGGTCCGGCTCCTACAATGAGCAGTTCTTC. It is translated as CASSRGSGRSGSYNEQFF.

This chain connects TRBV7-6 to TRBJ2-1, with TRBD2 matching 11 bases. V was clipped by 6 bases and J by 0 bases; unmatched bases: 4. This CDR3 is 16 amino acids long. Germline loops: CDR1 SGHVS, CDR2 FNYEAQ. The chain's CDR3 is CASSTTSGSSYNEQFF. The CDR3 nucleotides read TGTGCCAGCAGTACCACTAGCGGGAGCTCCTACAATGAGCAGTTCTTC.

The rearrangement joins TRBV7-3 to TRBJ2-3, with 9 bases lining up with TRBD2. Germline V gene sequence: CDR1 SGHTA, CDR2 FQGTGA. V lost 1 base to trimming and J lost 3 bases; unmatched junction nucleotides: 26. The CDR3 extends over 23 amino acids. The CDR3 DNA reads TGTGCCAGCAGCTTAATTTCCGGCTGGGAATTAGGCGGGAGGGCCAAATCAACAGATACGCAGTATTTT. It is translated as CASSLISGWELGGRAKSTDTQYF.

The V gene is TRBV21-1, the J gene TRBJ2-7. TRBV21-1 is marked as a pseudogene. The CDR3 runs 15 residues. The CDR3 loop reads CASSTPRDGPYEQYF. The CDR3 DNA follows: TGTGCCAGCAGCACCCCTCGGGACGGTCCCTACGAGCAGTACTTC.

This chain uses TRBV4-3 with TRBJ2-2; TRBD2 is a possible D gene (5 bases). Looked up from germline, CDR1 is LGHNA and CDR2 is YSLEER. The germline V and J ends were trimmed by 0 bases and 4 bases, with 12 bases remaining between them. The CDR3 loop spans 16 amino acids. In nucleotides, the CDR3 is TGCGCCAGCAGCCAAGAGGGAGCAGTCTTCACCGGGGAGCTGTTTTTT. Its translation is CASSQEGAVFTGELFF.

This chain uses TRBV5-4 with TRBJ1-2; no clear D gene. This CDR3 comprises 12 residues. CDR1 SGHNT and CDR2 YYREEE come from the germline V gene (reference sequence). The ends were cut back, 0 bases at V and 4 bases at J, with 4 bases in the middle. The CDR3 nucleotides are TGTGCCAGCAGCTTGGCCGCCTATGGCTACACCTTC. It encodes CASSLAAYGYTF.

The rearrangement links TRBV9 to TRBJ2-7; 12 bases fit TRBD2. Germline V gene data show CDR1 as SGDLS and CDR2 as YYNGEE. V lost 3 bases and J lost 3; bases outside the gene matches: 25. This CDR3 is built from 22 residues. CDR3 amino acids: CASSGGPGLAGGPYCLYYEQYF. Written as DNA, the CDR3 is TGTGCCAGCAGCGGGGGTCCCGGTCTAGCGGGAGGGCCATACTGCCTCTACTACGAGCAGTACTTC.

The CDR3 DNA follows: TGTGCCAGCAGTTTGTGGGCAGCTACAGGGGTGGGCAATCAGCCCCAGCATTTT. Residues: CASSLWAATGVGNQPQHF. The gene calls are TRBV28 and TRBJ1-5; 7 positions match TRBD1. The ends lost 3 bases at V and 2 bases at J; junction bases unmatched: 13. The CDR3 contains 18 residues. The germline gives CDR1 MDHEN, CDR2 SYDVKM.